This is a list of T cell receptor beta chains from one sample in a study of CD8 T cells in acute hepatitis C reinfection. TCRdb keeps only in-frame clones here, not all; method: immunoSEQ multiplex PCR. The table has 2,000 to 3,000 clones, roughly 67% seen once. Sequenced here: HCV NS3-1073 tetramer-sorted CD8+ T cells from PBMCs, sampled at follow-up. Every receptor here comes from a man in his forties who spontaneously cleared hepatitis C infection. Each CDR3 is given with its conserved first and last residue. The D gene is left open where the match is weak. Size is stated for part of the rows, as once, few or many counts, or as a class when the clone is expanded.

D: NA
size: NA
V: TRBV29-1
J: TRBJ2-1
CDR3: CSVDGGEINEQFF
DNA: TGCAGCGTTGACGGTGGCGAGATCAATGAGCAGTTCTTC

D: NA
size: NA
V: TRBV11-2
J: TRBJ1-2
CDR3: CASSLMQGSYGYTF
DNA: TGTGCCAGCAGCCTTATGCAGGGGAGTTATGGCTACACCTTC

D: NA
size: NA
V: TRBV5-6
J: TRBJ2-3
CDR3: CASSPGLDTQYF
DNA: TGTGCCAGCAGCCCGGGCCTGGATACGCAGTATTTT

D: NA
size: NA
V: TRBV7-9
J: TRBJ2-7
CDR3: CASSQEVGLWGEQYF
DNA: TGTGCCAGCAGCCAAGAAGTGGGGTTGTGGGGCGAGCAGTACTTC

D: NA
size: NA
V: TRBV29-1
J: TRBJ1-2
CDR3: CSVGEVSYGYTF
DNA: TGCAGCGTTGGAGAGGTGTCATATGGCTACACCTTC

D: NA
size: NA
V: TRBV28
J: TRBJ1-5
CDR3: CASSSPARVRSHQPQHF
DNA: TGTGCCAGCAGTTCGCCGGCCAGGGTACGGTCGCATCAGCCCCAGCATTTT

D: NA
size: NA
V: TRBV6-5
J: TRBJ1-5
CDR3: CASRGGGGNQPQHF
DNA: TGTGCCAGCAGAGGCGGGGGGGGCAATCAGCCCCAGCATTTT

D: TRBD1
size: medium-sized
V: TRBV4-2
J: TRBJ2-7
CDR3: CASSQEGTGAPYEQYF
DNA: TGTGCCAGCAGCCAAGAAGGGACAGGGGCACCCTACGAGCAGTACTTC

D: TRBD1
size: NA
V: TRBV13
J: TRBJ1-2
CDR3: CASSVPGQGFGYTF
DNA: TGTGCCAGCAGCGTTCCGGGACAGGGCTTTGGCTACACCTTC

D: NA
size: NA
V: TRBV5-1
J: TRBJ2-2
CDR3: CASSPLAGGGYTGELFF
DNA: TGCGCCAGCAGCCCCCTGGCGGGTGGAGGGTACACCGGGGAGCTGTTTTTT

D: NA
size: NA
V: TRBV9
J: TRBJ1-4
CDR3: CASSPEAVREKLFF
DNA: TGTGCCAGCAGCCCTGAGGCAGTCCGGGAAAAACTGTTTTTT

D: NA
size: NA
V: TRBV29-1
J: TRBJ2-3
CDR3: CSVETRSFTDTQYF
DNA: TGCAGCGTTGAGACCAGGAGCTTCACAGATACGCAGTATTTT

D: NA
size: NA
V: TRBV5-6
J: TRBJ2-7
CDR3: CASSLSAGEQYF
DNA: TGTGCCAGCAGCCTGTCTGCGGGCGAGCAGTACTTC

D: NA
size: NA
V: TRBV9
J: TRBJ2-2
CDR3: CASSQEPGAPNTGELFF
DNA: TGTGCCAGCAGCCAAGAGCCTGGGGCTCCCAACACCGGGGAGCTGTTTTTT

D: NA
size: NA
V: TRBV15
J: TRBJ2-5
CDR3: CATSRDRGPETQYF
DNA: TGTGCCACCAGCAGAGACCGGGGGCCGGAGACCCAGTACTTC

D: NA
size: NA
V: TRBV5-1
J: TRBJ2-3
CDR3: CASSLAPTDTQYF
DNA: TGCGCCAGCAGCTTGGCCCCCACAGATACGCAGTATTTT

D: NA
size: NA
V: TRBV27
J: TRBJ2-7
CDR3: CASRQGLHEQYF
DNA: TGTGCCAGCAGACAGGGTCTCCACGAGCAGTACTTC

D: TRBD1
size: few
V: TRBV27
J: TRBJ2-7
CDR3: CASSLFGQGYEQYF
DNA: TGTGCCAGCAGTTTATTTGGACAGGGCTACGAGCAGTACTTC

D: NA
size: NA
V: TRBV21-1
J: TRBJ1-1
CDR3: CASSKARDLGGNTEAFF
DNA: TGTGCCAGCAGCAAAGCGCGAGATCTCGGGGGGAACACTGAAGCTTTCTTT

D: TRBD1
size: NA
V: TRBV5-6
J: TRBJ1-5
CDR3: CASSPGDRGNQPQHF
DNA: TGTGCCAGCAGCCCCGGGGACAGAGGCAATCAGCCCCAGCATTTT

D: NA
size: NA
V: TRBV11-2
J: TRBJ1-1
CDR3: CASSLERGVDTEAFF
DNA: TGTGCCAGCAGCTTAGAGAGGGGCGTGGACACTGAAGCTTTCTTT

D: NA
size: NA
V: TRBV6-6
J: TRBJ2-3
CDR3: CAISRAGGTDTQYF
DNA: TGTGCCATCAGTCGGGCAGGGGGCACAGATACGCAGTATTTT

D: NA
size: NA
V: TRBV18
J: TRBJ2-6
CDR3: CASSPETSGANVLTF
DNA: TGTGCCAGCTCACCAGAGACCTCTGGGGCCAACGTCCTGACTTTC

D: NA
size: NA
V: TRBV6-6
J: TRBJ2-2
CDR3: CASSPGSPGELLF
DNA: TGTGCCAGCAGCCCAGGGTCCCCCGGGGAGCTGCTTTTT

D: NA
size: NA
V: TRBV18
J: TRBJ1-2
CDR3: CASSPPAGLARYTF
DNA: TGTGCCAGCTCACCACCCGCAGGTCTTGCTCGCTACACCTTC

D: NA
size: NA
V: TRBV5-6
J: TRBJ1-1
CDR3: CASGLAGGTEAFF
DNA: TGTGCCAGCGGCTTGGCCGGGGGCACTGAAGCTTTCTTT

D: TRBD1
size: large
V: TRBV4-2
J: TRBJ2-7
CDR3: CASSQEGTGAPYEQYF
DNA: TGTGCCAGCAGCCAAGAAGGGACAGGGGCCCCCTACGAGCAGTACTTC

D: NA
size: NA
V: TRBV2
J: TRBJ2-5
CDR3: CASSDHETQYF
DNA: TGTGCCAGCAGTGATCATGAGACCCAGTACTTC

D: TRBD1
size: NA
V: TRBV5-4
J: TRBJ2-7
CDR3: CASSLKSGRQGNYEQYF
DNA: TGTGCCAGCAGCCTAAAATCCGGCCGACAGGGAAATTACGAGCAGTACTTC

D: NA
size: few
V: TRBV4-3
J: TRBJ1-5
CDR3: CASSRTGNSNQPQHF
DNA: TGCGCCAGCAGCCGGACCGGAAATAGCAATCAGCCCCAGCATTTT

D: NA
size: NA
V: TRBV11-2
J: TRBJ2-2
CDR3: CASSPRSGVGSGELFF
DNA: TGTGCCAGCAGCCCCCGCTCCGGGGTCGGTTCCGGGGAGCTGTTTTTT

D: TRBD1
size: large
V: TRBV28
J: TRBJ2-2
CDR3: CASRPGTGVVGELFF
DNA: TGTGCCAGCAGGCCCGGGACAGGGGTTGTCGGGGAGCTGTTTTTT

D: NA
size: NA
V: TRBV30
J: TRBJ1-5
CDR3: CAWSVAQHSNQPQHF
DNA: TGTGCCTGGAGTGTAGCTCAGCACAGCAATCAGCCCCAGCATTTT

D: NA
size: NA
V: TRBV28
J: TRBJ1-1
CDR3: CASLSRGGYTEAFF
DNA: TGTGCCAGCCTCAGCAGGGGAGGCTACACTGAAGCTTTCTTT

D: NA
size: NA
V: TRBV5-1
J: TRBJ2-3
CDR3: CASRQADTQYF
DNA: TGCGCCAGCAGGCAGGCAGATACGCAGTATTTT

D: TRBD2
size: large
V: TRBV11-3
J: TRBJ2-3
CDR3: CASSCPLGGDGTDTQYF
DNA: TGTGCCAGCAGCTGCCCACTCGGGGGGGACGGCACAGATACGCAGTATTTT

D: NA
size: large
V: TRBV4-2
J: TRBJ1-1
CDR3: CASSQEEGTEAFF
DNA: TGTGCCAGCAGCCAAGAGGAGGGGACTGAAGCTTTCTTT

D: TRBD1
size: NA
V: TRBV5-4
J: TRBJ1-2
CDR3: CASSLGEGGAYGYTF
DNA: TGTGCCAGCAGCTTGGGGGAAGGGGGCGCCTATGGCTACACCTTC

D: NA
size: once
V: TRBV6-5
J: TRBJ2-7
CDR3: CASSYLGRASYEQYF
DNA: TGTGCCAGCAGTTATCTGGGCAGGGCTTCCTACGAGCAGTACTTC

D: TRBD1
size: NA
V: TRBV29-1
J: TRBJ1-2
CDR3: CSVGTQTGDYTF
DNA: TGCAGCGTTGGGACACAAACAGGGGACTACACCTTC

D: NA
size: few
V: TRBV5-6
J: TRBJ2-7
CDR3: CASSLLSTASSYEQYF
DNA: TGTGCCAGCAGCTTGCTTTCCACAGCCAGCTCCTACGAGCAGTACTTC

D: TRBD1
size: NA
V: TRBV6-1
J: TRBJ1-2
CDR3: CASGTGGNYGYTF
DNA: TGTGCCAGTGGGACAGGGGGAAACTATGGCTACACCTTC

D: NA
size: NA
V: TRBV5-5
J: TRBJ2-2
CDR3: CASSQEPGAPNTGELFF
DNA: TGTGCCAGCAGCCAAGAGCCGGGGGCCCCGAACACCGGGGAGCTGTTTTTT

D: TRBD2
size: large
V: TRBV11-2
J: TRBJ2-3
CDR3: CASSLDQTSGDPQVGTQYF
DNA: TGTGCCAGCAGCTTAGATCAGACTAGCGGGGACCCCCAAGTAGGTACGCAGTATTTT